What follows are 21 T cell receptor beta chains derived from one specimen sequenced in a study of blood T cell repertoires in COVID-19. Using immunoSEQ multiplex PCR, the repertoire was profiled, and TCRdb retains in-frame clones only, with some absent. This sample has 70,000 to 85,000 clones; around 83% occur once, and the top ten carry 35% to 40%. Material: peripheral blood. These TCRs come from an elderly man with active or convalescent COVID-19.

The chain recombines TRBV28 with TRBJ2-1, with TRBD2 matching 7 bases. This CDR3 has 14 amino acids. Germline V gene data show CDR1 as MDHEN and CDR2 as SYDVKM. The trim removed 5 bases at V and 5 bases at J, leaving 6 bases unmatched. The CDR3 protein is CASSPSGTHNEQFF. In nucleotides, the CDR3 is TGTGCCAGCAGTCCGAGCGGGACCCACAATGAGCAGTTCTTC.

This clone was counted between two and nine times. The V gene is TRBV2, the J gene TRBJ2-7; 10 nucleotides line up with TRBD2. The CDR3 is 16 amino acids. Germline CDR1 SNHLY, CDR2 FYNNEI. Unmatched junction bases numbered 9, after V lost 0 bases and J lost 7 bases. The CDR3 nucleotides are TGTGCCAGCAGTGAAGCGAGACAAGCGGGGGGGCAAGAGCAGTACTTC. It translates to CASSEARQAGGQEQYF.

This chain links TRBV24-1 with TRBJ2-3; D not resolved. Trimming took 6 bases from V and 5 from J, leaving 8 bases between them. Germline-derived CDR1 and CDR2 are KGHDR and SFDVKD. The CDR3 has 12 amino acids. The CDR3 reads CATSQWLDTQYF. The CDR3 DNA is TGTGCCACCAGTCAATGGCTAGATACGCAGTATTTT.

The chain links TRBV11-2 to TRBJ1-2; TRBD1 matches 10 bases. There are 13 residues in the CDR3. With 5 bases clipped from V and 9 bases from J, the junction kept 6 bases outside the gene matches. From germline, CDR1 is SGHAT and CDR2 FQNNGV. The CDR3 here is CASSQGQGKRYTF. In nucleotides, the CDR3 is TGTGCCAGCAGCCAGGGACAGGGGAAGCGCTACACCTTC.

The V call is TRBV6-6, the J call TRBJ1-1; D gene unclear. Trimming removed 4 bases at V and 1 base at J, with 16 bases between. The CDR3 contains 16 residues. Germline V gene lookup returns CDR1 MNHNY and CDR2 SVGAGI (reference sequence). In nucleotides, the CDR3 is TGTGCCAGCAGTTTCACCTCCCTGGGAGGGAACACTGAAGCTTTCTTT. It is translated as CASSFTSLGGNTEAFF.

This clone has just a few counts. This chain joins TRBV5-8 and TRBJ1-6, with D perhaps TRBD1 (5 bases). Trimming left V 2 bases short and J 9 bases short, with 12 bases between. CDR1 is SGHTS, CDR2 YDEGEE, per germline. The CDR3 covers 14 residues. The CDR3 nucleotides read TGTGCCAGCAGCTTAAACAGGCGGAGTTCACCCCTCCACTTT. Protein sequence: CASSLNRRSSPLHF.

V usage is TRBV9 and J usage is TRBJ1-4, with 8 bases lining up with TRBD1. From germline, CDR1 is SGDLS and CDR2 YYNGEE. The CDR3 extends over 15 amino acids. V was clipped by 4 bases and J by 6 bases; unmatched bases: 8. In DNA, the CDR3 is TGTGCCAGCAGCTTTACTACAGGGGGTTATGAAAAACTGTTTTTT. It yields the protein CASSFTTGGYEKLFF.

The chain uses TRBV7-6 and TRBJ2-7; weak D call: TRBD2 (7 bases). Germline V gene lookup returns CDR1 SGHVS and CDR2 FNYEAQ. The CDR3 is 18 residues long. V lost 2 bases to trimming and J lost 3 bases, with 23 bases between them. The CDR3 loop reads CASSLNLGGGLAYYEQYF. DNA of the CDR3: TGTGCCAGCAGCTTAAACCTTGGCGGGGGCCTGGCCTACTACGAGCAGTACTTC.

The rearrangement links TRBV6-2 or TRBV6-3 to TRBJ1-5; D remains unclear. The CDR3 is made up of 15 amino acids. Germline V lookup: CDR1 MNHEY, CDR2 SVGEGT. The ends were cut back, 4 bases at V and 0 bases at J, with 10 bases in the middle. CDR3 nucleotide sequence: TGTGCCAGCAGTTCCCGCGGATCTAGCAATCAGCCCCAGCATTTT. Amino acid sequence: CASSSRGSSNQPQHF.

J is TRBJ2-5 and V is TRBV24-1; 9 positions agree with TRBD2. The CDR3 covers 17 residues. V gave up 5 bases and J gave up 2 bases; unmatched junction bases: 11. The germline CDR1 and CDR2 sequences are KGHDR and SFDVKD. The CDR3 DNA follows: TGTGCCACCAGTGTAGGGGGGGCTAGCGGGATTCAAGAGACCCAGTACTTC. Its protein is CATSVGGASGIQETQYF.

The chain uses TRBV11-2 and TRBJ1-2, with D tentatively TRBD1 (5 bases). CDR3 length: 13 residues. Trimming removed 5 bases at V and 5 bases at J, with 12 bases between. Germline loops: CDR1 SGHAT, CDR2 FQNNGV. Here the CDR3 DNA reads TGTGCCAGCAGCCTACAGGAACGGTATGGCTACACCTTC. It translates to CASSLQERYGYTF.

The rearrangement links TRBV5-5 to TRBJ2-5, with TRBD2 matching over 10 bases. The CDR3 runs 15 residues. V dropped 0 bases and J dropped 5; count of bases not matched to a gene: 4. Germline-derived CDR1 and CDR2 are SGHKS and YYEKEE (reference sequence). As DNA, the CDR3 is TGTGCCAGCAGCTTGGACCTAGCGGGAGTGGAGACCCAGTACTTC. Protein: CASSLDLAGVETQYF.

This clone appeared once. The chain joins TRBV10-1 to TRBJ2-7, with TRBD1 identical over 10 bases. Looked up from germline, CDR1 is WNHNN and CDR2 is SYGVQD (reference sequence). After removal of 8 bases from V and 3 bases from J, the junction contained 7 bases not matched to a gene. The length of the CDR3 is 14 residues. The CDR3 loop reads CASSPGQGFYEQYF. As DNA, the CDR3 is TGCGCCAGCTCCCCGGGACAGGGGTTCTACGAGCAGTACTTC.

This clone was recorded a few times. V and J are TRBV12-2 and TRBJ2-1; the listed D gene, TRBD1, was not tested against the DNA. TRBV12-2 is recorded as a pseudogene. The CDR3 length is 14 residues. The CDR3 DNA reads TGTGCAAGTGAGCCGGGACAGGGGTATAATGAGCAGTTCTTC. This translates into CASEPGQGYNEQFF.

The J gene is TRBJ2-2, the V gene TRBV4-2; 8 bases line up with TRBD2. Germline assignment: CDR1 LGHNA and CDR2 YNFKEQ. V was pared by 1 base and J by 0 bases, with 4 bases of the junction left unmatched. The CDR3 has 17 amino acids. Here the CDR3 reads CASSQALLAANTGELFF. The DNA of the CDR3 is TGTGCCAGCAGCCAAGCCTTACTAGCGGCGAACACCGGGGAGCTGTTTTTT.

The chain combines TRBV4-2 with TRBJ1-2; D perhaps matches TRBD1 (5 bases). Between the trimmed V and J ends, which lost 0 bases and 4 bases, there was a span of 24 bases. Germline V gene lookup returns CDR1 LGHNA and CDR2 YNFKEQ. The CDR3 length is 19 residues. The CDR3 nucleotides are TGTGCCAGCAGCCAAGAGGGAGGGGTGAATGGAGAGGACCCCTATGGCTACACCTTC. Amino acids: CASSQEGGVNGEDPYGYTF.

To note about this clone: Other DNA variants within this sample encode the same CDR3. This chain uses TRBV5-1 with TRBJ2-7; D is perhaps TRBD1 (6 bases). V lost 3 bases, J lost 2 bases, and 9 bases lay in between. Germline V gene sequence: CDR1 SGHRS, CDR2 YFSETQ. This CDR3 is 13 amino acids long. CDR3 loop: CASSSTGTYEQYF. CDR3 coding DNA: TGCGCCAGCAGCTCGACAGGTACCTACGAGCAGTACTTC. Based on the CDR3 plus reference TRBV5-1 and TRBJ2-7, the full variable domain is KAGVTQTPRYLIKTRGQQVTLSCSPISGHRSVSWYQQTPGQGLQFLFEYFSETQRNKGNFPGRFSGRQFSNSRSEMNVSTLELGDSALYLCASSSTGTYEQYFGPGTRLTVT.

This rearrangement joins TRBV7-2 to TRBJ2-7; perhaps TRBD2 as D (5 bases). CDR3 length: 14 residues. Germline V gives CDR1 SGHTA, CDR2 FQGNSA. Trimming removed 5 bases at V and 1 base at J, with 12 bases between. In nucleotides, the CDR3 is TGTGCCAGCAGCCAGACTATAATGTCCTACGAGCAGTACTTC. This encodes CASSQTIMSYEQYF.

The chain uses TRBV15 and TRBJ2-1; possible D gene TRBD1, 5 bases. CDR1 and CDR2 from the germline V gene are LNHNV and YYDKDF (reference sequence). The CDR3 is made up of 15 amino acids. V lost 4 bases, J lost 3 bases, and 13 bases lay in between. The CDR3 DNA reads as TGTGCCACCAGCAAGGACAAGGGTGTCTACAATGAGCAGTTCTTC. This codes for CATSKDKGVYNEQFF.

This rearrangement joins TRBV6-6 to TRBJ1-1; 7 nucleotides match TRBD1. From germline, CDR1 is MNHNY and CDR2 SVGAGI (reference sequence). V lost 4 bases, J lost 0 bases, and 5 bases stayed unmatched. The CDR3 covers 15 residues. The CDR3 bases are TGTGCCAGCAGTTCCAGGGGGGTTATGAACACTGAAGCTTTCTTT. Translated, it gives CASSSRGVMNTEAFF.

As regards this clone: One junction end does not reproduce the germline sequence, and a read error may be involved. The gene calls are TRBV7-7 and TRBJ2-5; 7 bases agree with TRBD2. This CDR3 comprises 16 residues. Per the germline V gene, CDR1 is SSHAT and CDR2 is FNYEAQ (reference sequence). CDR3 protein: CASSKSSAGVVETQYF. In DNA form, the CDR3 reads TGTGCTAGCAGCAAGTCCTCGGCGGGAGTAGTGGAGACCCAGTACTTC.